A single sample is the source of the 29 T cell receptor beta chains below, sequenced in a study of CD4 T cell repertoires in COVID-19. Method: immunoSEQ multiplex PCR; TCRdb's copy keeps in-frame clones and lacks some. The sample contains 20,000 or so clones, roughly 92% of which appear only once. The memory T cells were sequenced right after ex vivo isolation, without culture. Sample: circulating follicular helper CD4+ T cells (cTfh) from blood, taken before the COVID-19 pandemic. Receptors were obtained from a human donor who had COVID-19.

The gene calls are TRBV7-2 and TRBJ1-5; the D gene is possibly TRBD1 (5 bases). V lost 5 bases and J lost 3, with 14 bases in between. The CDR3 has 15 amino acids. Per the germline V gene, CDR1 is SGHTA and CDR2 is FQGNSA. For the CDR3, the DNA is TGTGCCAGCAGCCCCCAGCAGGGCCTCAATCAGCCCCAGCATTTT. It is translated as CASSPQQGLNQPQHF.

The chain couples TRBV19 to TRBJ2-2, with TRBD1 as a possible D gene (5 bases). Trimming pared 4 bases from V and 6 bases from J, leaving 12 bases between. There are 14 residues in the CDR3. The germline V gene encodes CDR1 LNHDA and CDR2 SQIVND (reference sequence). Here the CDR3 reads CASSRTRDAGELFF. In nucleotides, the CDR3 is TGTGCCAGTAGTAGGACCAGGGATGCCGGGGAGCTGTTTTTT. The entire variable domain, with the rest obtained from reference TRBV19 and TRBJ2-2, is as follows: DGGITQSPKYLFRKEGQNVTLSCEQNLNHDAMYWYRQDPGQGLRLIYYSQIVNDFQKGDIAEGYSVSREKKESFPLTVTSAQKNPTAFYLCASSRTRDAGELFFGEGSRLTVL.

V is TRBV23-1 and J is TRBJ1-5, with 7 nucleotides matching TRBD1. TRBV23-1 is an open reading frame whose function is uncertain. This CDR3 spans 14 amino acids. Losses at the gene ends were 4 bases for V and 7 bases for J; bases not matched to a gene: 7. DNA of the CDR3: TGCGCCAGCAGTCCCCGACAGGGAAGGCAGCCCCAGCATTTT. It translates to CASSPRQGRQPQHF.

The CDR3 loop is CASSQGASGGFTDTQYF. In nucleotides, the CDR3 is TGCGCCAGCAGCCAAGGGGCTAGCGGGGGCTTTACAGATACGCAGTATTTT. The chain combines TRBV4-1 with TRBJ2-3; TRBD2 matches 10 bases. This CDR3 contains 17 residues. Germline V CDR1 and CDR2: MGHRA, YSYEKL. The V gene end was trimmed by 1 base and the J gene end by 3 bases; junction bases not matched to a gene: 7.

The rearrangement links TRBV15 to TRBJ1-3; D possibly corresponds to TRBD1 (6 bases). Between the trimmed V and J ends, which lost 5 bases and 2 bases, there was a span of 16 bases. The germline CDR1 and CDR2 sequences are LNHNV and YYDKDF (reference sequence). This CDR3 is built from 16 residues. CDR3 sequence (DNA): TGTGCCACCAGCGAGAGGGGGGGCCGTACTGGAAACACCATATATTTT. It translates to CATSERGGRTGNTIYF.

The V gene is TRBV7-6, the J gene TRBJ1-4, with 7 positions matching TRBD1. The CDR3 spans 15 residues. J lost 8 bases, V lost 1 base, and 7 bases had no gene match. Germline loops: CDR1 SGHVS, CDR2 FNYEAQ. The CDR3 loop is CASSLGVQGNEKLFF. The CDR3 nucleotides read TGTGCCAGCAGCTTAGGGGTACAGGGGAACGAAAAACTGTTTTTT.

V is TRBV2 and J is TRBJ2-2; unclear D gene. The germline CDR1 and CDR2 sequences are SNHLY and FYNNEI. V lost 1 base and J lost 3, with 12 bases in between. The CDR3 has 16 residues. This chain's CDR3 is CASSEDVIQYTGELFF. The DNA for the CDR3 is TGTGCCAGCAGTGAAGATGTTATACAGTACACCGGGGAGCTGTTTTTT.

The chain joins TRBV7-1 to TRBJ1-2, with no clear D. TRBV7-1 carries the ORF label, with uncertain function. The V end was cut by 5 bases, the J end by 4 bases, with 23 bases between. This CDR3 contains 17 residues. CDR3 protein: CASSVSSHEGKTYGYTF. CDR3 nucleotide sequence: TGTGCCAGCAGCGTTTCATCACACGAGGGAAAGACCTATGGCTACACCTTC.

This chain links TRBV14 with TRBJ2-2; D uncertain. The CDR3 has 13 residues. CDR1 and CDR2 from the germline V gene are SGHDN and FVKESK. Between the trimmed V and J ends, which lost 2 bases and 8 bases, there was a span of 9 bases. The CDR3 bases are TGTGCCAGCAGCCAATACGGCAGGGGGGAGCTGTTTTTT. It encodes CASSQYGRGELFF.

The V gene is TRBV11-1, the J gene TRBJ2-7; tentative D call: TRBD1 (5 bases). The V and J ends lost 6 bases and 0 bases respectively, with 15 bases between them. The V gene's germline CDR1 is SGHAT and CDR2 FQDESV (reference sequence). CDR3 length equals 15 residues. The CDR3, as DNA: TGTGCCAGCAGTAGGGGTAGGGTCAGCTCCTACGAGCAGTACTTC. It codes for CASSRGRVSSYEQYF.

This chain joins TRBV7-6 and TRBJ2-7, with 7 bases fitting TRBD1. Germline V gene sequence: CDR1 SGHVS, CDR2 FNYEAQ. The CDR3 contains 13 residues. V shed 5 bases and J 4 bases; nucleotides not matched to a gene: 5. This chain's CDR3 is CASSPGQIYEQYF. In nucleotides, the CDR3 is TGTGCCAGCAGCCCGGGACAGATTTACGAGCAGTACTTC.

V gene TRBV28 combines with J gene TRBJ2-5; TRBD2 aligns across 9 bases. The CDR3 totals 15 residues. The trim removed 10 bases at V and 7 bases at J, leaving 16 bases unmatched. Per germline, CDR1 MDHEN and CDR2 SYDVKM. The CDR3 coding sequence is TGTGCCACTCAGCGGGGGGTCCGAACCCGGGGGACCCAGTACTTC. It translates to CATQRGVRTRGTQYF.

The chain links TRBV6-1 to TRBJ1-3; D call uncertain. With 1 base removed from V and 5 bases from J, the gap between germline ends came to 12 bases. This CDR3 spans 15 amino acids. In germline, CDR1 is MNHNS, CDR2 SASEGT. The CDR3 DNA reads as TGTGCCAGCAGTGAAGATTGGAGGGCCAGAAACACCATATATTTT. It yields the protein CASSEDWRARNTIYF.

V gene TRBV6-1 combines with J gene TRBJ1-2; 9 nucleotides align to TRBD1. This CDR3 region has 14 residues. The junction had 4 bases not matched to a gene; V was cut back by 6 bases and J by 2 bases. The germline CDR1 and CDR2 sequences are MNHNS and SASEGT. CDR3 residues: CASRQGASNYGYTF. The CDR3 bases are TGTGCCAGCAGACAGGGGGCATCCAACTATGGCTACACCTTC.

This chain uses TRBV12-2 with TRBJ2-3; TRBD1 is the table's D call and was not checked against the DNA. TRBV12-2 is a pseudogene segment. This CDR3 spans 16 amino acids. CDR3 protein: CASRPQTGGGSDTQYF. In DNA, the CDR3 is TGTGCAAGTCGCCCTCAGACAGGGGGCGGATCAGATACGCAGTATTTT.

The chain joins TRBV9 to TRBJ2-1, with 8 bases that match TRBD1. Germline V lookup: CDR1 SGDLS, CDR2 YYNGEE. V lost 4 bases and J lost 3; bases outside the gene matches: 6. The length of the CDR3 is 15 residues. CDR3 DNA sequence: TGTGCCAGCAGCCCCCGGGACAGGAGCTACAATGAGCAGTTCTTC. It codes for CASSPRDRSYNEQFF.

This chain joins TRBV19 and TRBJ1-5; unclear D gene. CDR1 and CDR2 (germline): LNHDA, SQIVND (reference sequence). V was clipped by 5 bases and J by 4 bases, with 15 bases between them. The CDR3 has 15 residues. CDR3 bases: TGTGCCAGTAGTTTCACAGCCGGTGGTAATCAGCCCCAGCATTTT. Its protein is CASSFTAGGNQPQHF. Using reference TRBV19 and TRBJ1-5 for the parts outside the CDR3, the full variable domain is DGGITQSPKYLFRKEGQNVTLSCEQNLNHDAMYWYRQDPGQGLRLIYYSQIVNDFQKGDIAEGYSVSREKKESFPLTVTSAQKNPTAFYLCASSFTAGGNQPQHFGDGTRLSIL.

The chain recombines TRBV11-2 with TRBJ1-5; 10 bases are a match to TRBD1. CDR1 SGHAT and CDR2 FQNNGV come from the germline V gene. This CDR3 has 15 residues. Trimming cost V 5 bases and J 5 bases; bases outside gene matches: 6. The CDR3 loop reads CASSLRQGADQPQHF. The CDR3 DNA reads as TGTGCCAGCAGCCTACGACAGGGGGCCGATCAGCCCCAGCATTTT.

V gene TRBV7-8 combines with J gene TRBJ1-3, with D tentatively TRBD1 (6 bases). Trimming took off 2 bases at V and 4 bases at J, with 9 bases between the two ends. Looked up from germline, CDR1 is SGHVS and CDR2 is FQNEAQ. The CDR3 consists of 14 residues. CDR3: CASSLSRGGNTIYF. The CDR3 nucleotides are TGTGCCAGCAGCTTATCTAGGGGGGGAAACACCATATATTTT.

This clone has a single count. The chain employs TRBV11-2 and TRBJ2-5; 12 bases map to TRBD1. V gave up 5 bases and J gave up 2 bases; unmatched junction bases: 6. The CDR3 is 16 residues long. Germline V gives CDR1 SGHAT, CDR2 FQNNGV. In nucleotides, the CDR3 is TGTGCCAGCAGCGATGGGACAGGGGGCGAGCAAGAGACCCAGTACTTC. Translated: CASSDGTGGEQETQYF.

The sample holds one count of this clone. This chain connects TRBV7-2 to TRBJ1-2; no clear D gene. The CDR3 runs 13 residues. With 5 bases removed from V and 6 bases from J, the gap between germline ends came to 13 bases. Germline lookup yields CDR1 SGHTA and CDR2 FQGNSA. In DNA, the CDR3 is TGTGCCAGCAGCCCCATGACAAGAAATGGCTACACCTTC. As protein: CASSPMTRNGYTF.

V gene TRBV5-1 combines with J gene TRBJ2-3, with D possibly being TRBD2 (7 bases). This CDR3 is built from 14 residues. Germline V CDR1 and CDR2: SGHRS, YFSETQ. Trimming stripped 4 bases from V and 2 bases from J, with 11 bases between. Here the CDR3 reads CASSEGGITDTQYF. Here the CDR3 DNA reads TGCGCCAGCAGCGAGGGGGGGATCACAGATACGCAGTATTTT.

J is TRBJ2-3 and V is TRBV5-4; 9 nucleotides agree with TRBD2. The ends lost 3 bases at V and 2 bases at J; junction bases unmatched: 4. Germline V lookup: CDR1 SGHNT, CDR2 YYREEE (reference sequence). The CDR3 is made up of 15 amino acids. The CDR3 is CASSSASGATDTQYF. CDR3 sequence (DNA): TGTGCCAGCAGCTCTGCTAGCGGGGCCACAGATACGCAGTATTTT.

The chain carries TRBV28 and TRBJ2-7; D perhaps matches TRBD2 (5 bases). Trimming shortened V by 6 bases and J by 7 bases, and 19 bases separated the two germline ends. Germline CDR1 reads MDHEN; CDR2 reads SYDVKM. CDR3 size: 14 residues. CDR3 amino acids: CASSPAPGVWEQYF. In DNA, the CDR3 is TGTGCCAGCAGCCCCGCGCCCGGGGTCTGGGAGCAGTACTTC. Combining the CDR3 with reference TRBV28 and TRBJ2-7 gives the whole variable domain DVKVTQSSRYLVKRTGEKVFLECVQDMDHENMFWYRQDPGLGLRLIYFSYDVKMKEKGDIPEGYSVSREKKERFSLILESASTNQTSMYLCASSPAPGVWEQYFGPGTRLTVT.

The chain couples TRBV5-8 to TRBJ2-2; TRBD1 might be the D (5 bases). The CDR3 contains 17 residues. V was pared by 2 bases and J by 0 bases, with 14 bases between. Germline values: CDR1 SGHTS, CDR2 YDEGEE. The DNA for the CDR3 is TGTGCCAGCAGCTTCCCTCTGGACACATCGAACACCGGGGAGCTGTTTTTT. The encoded protein is CASSFPLDTSNTGELFF.

This chain joins TRBV10-3 and TRBJ2-7, with D perhaps TRBD2 (5 bases). Germline lookup yields CDR1 ENHRY and CDR2 SYGVKD. Trimming cost V 3 bases and J 0 bases, with 15 bases left between them. The CDR3 length is 16 residues. CDR3 bases: TGTGCCATCAGTGACCCTGGGCGGGTAAGCTCCTACGAGCAGTACTTC. This sequence encodes CAISDPGRVSSYEQYF.

The rearrangement links TRBV5-1 to TRBJ2-5, with TRBD2 identical over 7 bases. Germline V gene lookup returns CDR1 SGHRS and CDR2 YFSETQ. This CDR3 region has 14 residues. V lost 7 bases and J lost 5; bases outside the gene matches: 11. The CDR3 bases are TGCGCCAGCTCTCGCGGGAGCTTGCGTGAGACCCAGTACTTC. It specifies CASSRGSLRETQYF.

The chain couples TRBV19 to TRBJ2-1; a weak D match, TRBD2 (6 bases). Germline V lookup: CDR1 LNHDA, CDR2 SQIVND (reference sequence). V lost 4 bases and J lost 15, with 19 bases in between. This CDR3 comprises 13 residues. CDR3 DNA sequence: TGTGCCAGTAGTAGCCCGGGACTTGAGTCGCGGTTCTTC. Amino acid sequence: CASSSPGLESRFF.

This chain joins TRBV6-6 and TRBJ1-2, with a possible D match to TRBD1 (6 bases). CDR1 and CDR2 (germline): MNHNY, SVGAGI (reference sequence). The ends were cut back, 5 bases at V and 3 bases at J, with 19 bases in the middle. The CDR3 has 16 residues. The CDR3 region is CASSPGTSALYYGYTF. In DNA form, the CDR3 reads TGTGCCAGCAGTCCCGGGACATCTGCGCTCTACTATGGCTACACCTTC.